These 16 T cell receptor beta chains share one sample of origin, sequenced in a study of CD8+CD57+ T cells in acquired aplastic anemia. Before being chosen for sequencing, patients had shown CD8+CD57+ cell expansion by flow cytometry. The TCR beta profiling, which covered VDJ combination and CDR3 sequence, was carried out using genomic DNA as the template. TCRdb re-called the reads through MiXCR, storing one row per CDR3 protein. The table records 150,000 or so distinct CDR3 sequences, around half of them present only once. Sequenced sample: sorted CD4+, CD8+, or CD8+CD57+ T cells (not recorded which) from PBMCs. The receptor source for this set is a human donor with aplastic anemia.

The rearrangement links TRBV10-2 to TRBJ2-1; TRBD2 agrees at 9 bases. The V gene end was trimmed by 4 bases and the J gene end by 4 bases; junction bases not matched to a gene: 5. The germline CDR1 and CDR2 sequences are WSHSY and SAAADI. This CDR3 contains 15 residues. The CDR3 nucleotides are TGCGCCAGCAGTGTAGTAGCGGGAGCGTACAATGAGCAGTTCTTC. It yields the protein CASSVVAGAYNEQFF.

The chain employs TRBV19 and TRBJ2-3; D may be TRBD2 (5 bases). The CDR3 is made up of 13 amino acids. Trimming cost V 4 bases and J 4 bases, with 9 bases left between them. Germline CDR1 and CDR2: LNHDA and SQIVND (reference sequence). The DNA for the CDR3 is TGTGCCAGTAGTACAGAAGCGGCAGATACGCAGTATTTT. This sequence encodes CASSTEAADTQYF.

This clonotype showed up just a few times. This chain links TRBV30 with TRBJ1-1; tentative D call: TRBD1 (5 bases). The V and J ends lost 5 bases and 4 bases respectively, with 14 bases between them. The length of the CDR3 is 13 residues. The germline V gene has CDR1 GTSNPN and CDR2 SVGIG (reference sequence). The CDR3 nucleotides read TGTGCCTGGGGGGCCGGCATGAGCACTGAAGCTTTCTTT. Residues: CAWGAGMSTEAFF. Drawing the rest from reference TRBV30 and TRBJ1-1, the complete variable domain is SQTIHQWPATLVQPVGSPLSLECTVEGTSNPNLYWYRQAAGRGLQLLFYSVGIGQISSEVPQNLSASRPQDRQFILSSKKLLLSDSGFYLCAWGAGMSTEAFFGQGTRLTVV.

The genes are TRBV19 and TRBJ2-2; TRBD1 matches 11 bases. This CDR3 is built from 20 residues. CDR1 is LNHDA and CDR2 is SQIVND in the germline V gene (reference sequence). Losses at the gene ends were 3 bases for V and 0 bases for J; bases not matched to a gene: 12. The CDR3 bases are TGTGCCAGTAGTATGGGGCCGGGACAGGGGGTCCGCGCGAACACCGGGGAGCTGTTTTTT. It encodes CASSMGPGQGVRANTGELFF.

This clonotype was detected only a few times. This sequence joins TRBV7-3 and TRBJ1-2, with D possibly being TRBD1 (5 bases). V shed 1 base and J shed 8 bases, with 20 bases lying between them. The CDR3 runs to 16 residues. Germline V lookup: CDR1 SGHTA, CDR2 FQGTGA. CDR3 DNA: TGTGCCAGCAGCTTAAAGGGGCTGGAAGGCCTAGGAGGCTACACCTTC. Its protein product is CASSLKGLEGLGGYTF. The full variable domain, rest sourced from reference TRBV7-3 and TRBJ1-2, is GAGVSQTPSNKVTEKGKYVELRCDPISGHTALYWYRQSLGQGPEFLIYFQGTGAADDSGLPNDRFFAVRPEGSVSTLKIQRTERGDSAVYLCASSLKGLEGLGGYTFGSGTRLTVV.

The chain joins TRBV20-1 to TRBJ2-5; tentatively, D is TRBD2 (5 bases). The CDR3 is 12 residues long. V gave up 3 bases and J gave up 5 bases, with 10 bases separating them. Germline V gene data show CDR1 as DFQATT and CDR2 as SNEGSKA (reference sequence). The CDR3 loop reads CSARTGSETQYF. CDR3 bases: TGCAGTGCTAGGACTGGGAGCGAGACCCAGTACTTC.

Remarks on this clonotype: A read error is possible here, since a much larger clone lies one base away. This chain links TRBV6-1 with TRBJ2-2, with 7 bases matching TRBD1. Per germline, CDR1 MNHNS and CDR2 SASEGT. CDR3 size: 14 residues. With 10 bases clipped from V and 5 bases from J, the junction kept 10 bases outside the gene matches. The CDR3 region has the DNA TGTGCCACCCGCGAGGGGGCAAGGACCGGGGAGCTGTTTTTT. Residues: CATREGARTGELFF.

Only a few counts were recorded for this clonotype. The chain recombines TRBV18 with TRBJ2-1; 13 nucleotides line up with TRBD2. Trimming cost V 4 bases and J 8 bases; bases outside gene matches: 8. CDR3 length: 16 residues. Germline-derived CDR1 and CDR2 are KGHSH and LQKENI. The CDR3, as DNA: TGTGCCAGCTCACGAGATAGGACTAGCGGGAGCCATGAGCAGTTCTTC. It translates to CASSRDRTSGSHEQFF.

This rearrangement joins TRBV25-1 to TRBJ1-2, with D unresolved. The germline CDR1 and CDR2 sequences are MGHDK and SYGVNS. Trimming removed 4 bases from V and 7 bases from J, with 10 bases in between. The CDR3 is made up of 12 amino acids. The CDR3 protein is CASSGTSSGYTF. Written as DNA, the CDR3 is TGTGCCAGCAGTGGAACAAGCTCTGGCTACACCTTC.

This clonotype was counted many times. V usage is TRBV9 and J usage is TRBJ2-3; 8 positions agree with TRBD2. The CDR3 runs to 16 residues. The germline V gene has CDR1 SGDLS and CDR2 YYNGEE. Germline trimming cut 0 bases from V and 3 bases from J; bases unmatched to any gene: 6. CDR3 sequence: CASSVGPAGDTDTQYF. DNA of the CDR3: TGTGCCAGCAGCGTAGGGCCAGCGGGAGATACAGATACGCAGTATTTT. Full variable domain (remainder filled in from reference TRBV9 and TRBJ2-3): DSGVTQTPKHLITATGQRVTLRCSPRSGDLSVYWYQQSLDQGLQFLIQYYNGEERAKGNILERFSAQQFPDLHSELNLSSLELGDSALYFCASSVGPAGDTDTQYFGPGTRLTVL.

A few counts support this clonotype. The CDR3 loop is CASRNGDAGNTIYF. In DNA form, the CDR3 reads TGTGCCAGCAGGAACGGGGACGCTGGAAACACCATATATTTT. J is TRBJ1-3 and V is TRBV6-2 or TRBV6-3; D is possibly TRBD1 (5 bases). Germline V gene lookup returns CDR1 MNHEY and CDR2 SVGEGT. Deletions cut 6 bases from V and 2 bases from J, with 11 bases between. This CDR3 comprises 14 residues.

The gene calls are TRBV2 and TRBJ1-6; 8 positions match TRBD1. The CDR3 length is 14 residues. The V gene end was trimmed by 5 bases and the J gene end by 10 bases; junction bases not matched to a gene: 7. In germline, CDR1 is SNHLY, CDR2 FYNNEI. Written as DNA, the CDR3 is TGTGCCAGCAGTAGGGACAGGATTTGGTCACCCCTCCACTTT. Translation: CASSRDRIWSPLHF.

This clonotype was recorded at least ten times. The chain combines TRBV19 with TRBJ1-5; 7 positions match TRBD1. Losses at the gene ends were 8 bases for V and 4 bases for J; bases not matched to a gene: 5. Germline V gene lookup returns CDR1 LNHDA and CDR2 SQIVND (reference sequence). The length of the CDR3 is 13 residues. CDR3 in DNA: TGTGCCAGTCAGGACAGGCTGAATCAGCCCCAGCATTTT. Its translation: CASQDRLNQPQHF.

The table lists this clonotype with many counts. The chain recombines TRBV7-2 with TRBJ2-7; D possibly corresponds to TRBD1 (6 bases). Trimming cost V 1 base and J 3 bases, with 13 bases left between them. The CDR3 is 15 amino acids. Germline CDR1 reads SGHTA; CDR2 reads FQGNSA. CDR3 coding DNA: TGTGCCAGCAGCTTAGGCAGGGGCGAAATCTACGAGCAGTACTTC. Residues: CASSLGRGEIYEQYF. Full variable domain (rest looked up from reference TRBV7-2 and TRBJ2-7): GAGVSQSPSNKVTEKGKDVELRCDPISGHTALYWYRQSLGQGLEFLIYFQGNSAPDKSGLPSDRFSAERTGGSVSTLTIQRTQQEDSAVYLCASSLGRGEIYEQYFGPGTRLTVT.

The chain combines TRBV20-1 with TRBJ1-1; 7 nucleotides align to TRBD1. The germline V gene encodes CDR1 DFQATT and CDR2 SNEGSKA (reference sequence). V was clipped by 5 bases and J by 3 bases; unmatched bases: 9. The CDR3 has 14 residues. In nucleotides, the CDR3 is TGCAGTGCTCGCCCAGGGGGTAGGGACACTGAAGCTTTCTTT. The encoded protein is CSARPGGRDTEAFF.

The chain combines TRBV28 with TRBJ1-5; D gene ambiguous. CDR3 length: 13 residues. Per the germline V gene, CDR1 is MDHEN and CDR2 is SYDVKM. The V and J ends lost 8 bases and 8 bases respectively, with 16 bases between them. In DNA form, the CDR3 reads TGTGCCAGCCGTAGTAGTGGTAAAGAGCCCCAGCATTTT. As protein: CASRSSGKEPQHF.